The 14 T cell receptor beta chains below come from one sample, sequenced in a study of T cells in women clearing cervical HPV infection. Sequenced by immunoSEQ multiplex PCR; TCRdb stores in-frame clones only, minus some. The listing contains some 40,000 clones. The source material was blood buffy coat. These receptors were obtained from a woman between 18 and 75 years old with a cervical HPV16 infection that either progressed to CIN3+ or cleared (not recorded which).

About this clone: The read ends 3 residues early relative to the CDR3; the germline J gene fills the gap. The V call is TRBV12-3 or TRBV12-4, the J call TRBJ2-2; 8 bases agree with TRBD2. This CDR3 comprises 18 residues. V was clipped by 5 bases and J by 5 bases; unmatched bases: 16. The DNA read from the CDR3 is TGTGCCAGCAGTCCCGTAAGCGGAGCGGGAGCTTTAACCGGGGAG. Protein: CASSPVSGAGALTGE. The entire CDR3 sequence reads CASSPVSGAGALTGELFF.

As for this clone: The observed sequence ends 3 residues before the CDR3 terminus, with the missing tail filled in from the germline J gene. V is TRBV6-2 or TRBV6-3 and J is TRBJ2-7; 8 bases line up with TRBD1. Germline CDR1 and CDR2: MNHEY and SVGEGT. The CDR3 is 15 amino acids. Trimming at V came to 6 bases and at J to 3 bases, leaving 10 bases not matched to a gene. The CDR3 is CASSRLQGAGYEQYF. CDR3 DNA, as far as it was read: TGTGCCAGCAGCCGCCTCCAGGGGGCTGGCTACGAG.

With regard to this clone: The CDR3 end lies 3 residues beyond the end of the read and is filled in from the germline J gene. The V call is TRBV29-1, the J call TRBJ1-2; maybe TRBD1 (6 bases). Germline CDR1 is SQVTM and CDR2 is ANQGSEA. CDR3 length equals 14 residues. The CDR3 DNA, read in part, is TGCAGCGTTGAGGAGGGGGGGTTCCCAGGCGAC. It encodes CSVEEGGFPGD. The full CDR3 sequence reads CSVEEGGFPGDYTF.

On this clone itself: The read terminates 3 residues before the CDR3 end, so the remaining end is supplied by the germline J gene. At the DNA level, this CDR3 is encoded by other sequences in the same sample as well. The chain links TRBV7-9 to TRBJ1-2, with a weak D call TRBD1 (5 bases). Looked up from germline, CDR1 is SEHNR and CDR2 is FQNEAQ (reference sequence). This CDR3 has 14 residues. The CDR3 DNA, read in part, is TGTGCCAGCCCCCTTAAGGACACCGCCGGTGGG. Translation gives CASPLKDTAGG. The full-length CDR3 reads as CASPLKDTAGGYTF.

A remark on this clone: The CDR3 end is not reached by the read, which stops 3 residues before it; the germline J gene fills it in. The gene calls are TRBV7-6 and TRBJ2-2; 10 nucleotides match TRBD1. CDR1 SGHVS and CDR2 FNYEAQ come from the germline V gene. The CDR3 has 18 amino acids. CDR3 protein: CASSLAGQGSSGANVLFF. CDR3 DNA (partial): TGTGCCAGCAGCTTAGCGGGACAGGGGAGCTCTGGGGCCAACGTG.

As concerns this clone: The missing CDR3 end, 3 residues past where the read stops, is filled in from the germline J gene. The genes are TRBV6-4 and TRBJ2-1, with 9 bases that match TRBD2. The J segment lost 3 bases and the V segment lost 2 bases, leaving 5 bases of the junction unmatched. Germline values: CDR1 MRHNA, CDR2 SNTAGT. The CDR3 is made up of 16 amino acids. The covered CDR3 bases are TGTGCCAGCAGTGACCATAGCGGGAGTATCTACAATGAG. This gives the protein CASSDHSGSIYNE. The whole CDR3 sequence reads CASSDHSGSIYNEQFF.

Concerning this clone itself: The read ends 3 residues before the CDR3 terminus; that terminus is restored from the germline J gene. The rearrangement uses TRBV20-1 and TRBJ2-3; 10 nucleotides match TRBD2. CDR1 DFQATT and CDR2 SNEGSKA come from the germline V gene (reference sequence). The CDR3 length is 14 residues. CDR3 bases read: TGCAGTGCTACCTGGACTAGCGGAAAAGAGACG. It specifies CSATWTSGKET. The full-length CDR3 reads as CSATWTSGKETQYF.

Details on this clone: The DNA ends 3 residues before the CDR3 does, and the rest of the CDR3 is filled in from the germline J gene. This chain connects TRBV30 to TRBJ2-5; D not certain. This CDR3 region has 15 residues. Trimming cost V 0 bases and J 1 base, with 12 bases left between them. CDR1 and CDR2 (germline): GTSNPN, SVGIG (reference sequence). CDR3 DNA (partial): TGTGCCTGGAGTGTAAGTGCGGCGGCCCAAGAGACC. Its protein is CAWSVSAAAQET. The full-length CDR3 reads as CAWSVSAAAQETQYF.

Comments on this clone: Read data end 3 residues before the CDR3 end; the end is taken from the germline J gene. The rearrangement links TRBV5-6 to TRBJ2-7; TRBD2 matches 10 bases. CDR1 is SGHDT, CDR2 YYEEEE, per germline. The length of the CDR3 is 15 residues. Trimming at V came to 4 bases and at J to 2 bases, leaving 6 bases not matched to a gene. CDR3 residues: CASSPKAGGPYEQYF. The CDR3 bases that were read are TGTGCCAGCAGCCCCAAAGCGGGAGGGCCCTACGAG.

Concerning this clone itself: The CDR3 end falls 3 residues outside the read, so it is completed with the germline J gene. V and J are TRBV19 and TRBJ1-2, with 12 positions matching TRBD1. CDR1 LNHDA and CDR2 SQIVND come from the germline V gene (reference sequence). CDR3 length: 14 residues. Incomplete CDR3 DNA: TGTGCCAGTAGCAGCGGGACAGGGGGCTACGAC. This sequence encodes CASSSGTGGYD. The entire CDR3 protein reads CASSSGTGGYDYTF.

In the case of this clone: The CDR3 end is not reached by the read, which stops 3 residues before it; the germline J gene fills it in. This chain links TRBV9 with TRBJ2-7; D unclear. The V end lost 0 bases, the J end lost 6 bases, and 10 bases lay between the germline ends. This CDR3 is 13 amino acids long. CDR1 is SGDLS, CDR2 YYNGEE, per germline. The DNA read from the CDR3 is TGTGCCAGCAGCGTAGTCACAGTCGGCGAG. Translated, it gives CASSVVTVGE. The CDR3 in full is CASSVVTVGEQYF.

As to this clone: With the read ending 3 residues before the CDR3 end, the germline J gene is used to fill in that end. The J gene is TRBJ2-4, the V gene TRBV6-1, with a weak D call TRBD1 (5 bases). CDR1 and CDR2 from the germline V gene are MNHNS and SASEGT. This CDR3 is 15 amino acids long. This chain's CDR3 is CASSDSGKLRYGQYF. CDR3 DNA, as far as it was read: TGTGCCAGCAGTGATTCAGGGAAATTGCGGTATGGT.

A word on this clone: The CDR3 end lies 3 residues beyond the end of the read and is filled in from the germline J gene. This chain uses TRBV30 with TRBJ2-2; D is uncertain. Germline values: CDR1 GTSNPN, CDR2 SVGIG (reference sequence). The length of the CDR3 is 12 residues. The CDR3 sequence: CAWSAAANKLFF. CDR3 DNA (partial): TGTGCCTGGAGTGCTGCGGCAAATAAG.

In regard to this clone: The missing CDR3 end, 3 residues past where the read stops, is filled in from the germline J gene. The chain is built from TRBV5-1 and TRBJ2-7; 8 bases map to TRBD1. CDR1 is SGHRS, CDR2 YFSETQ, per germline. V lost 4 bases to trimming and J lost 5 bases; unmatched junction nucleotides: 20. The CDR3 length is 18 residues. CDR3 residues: CASSPPGQGYDGEDEQYF. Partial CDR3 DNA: TGCGCCAGCAGCCCACCTGGACAGGGTTACGACGGTGAGGACGAG.